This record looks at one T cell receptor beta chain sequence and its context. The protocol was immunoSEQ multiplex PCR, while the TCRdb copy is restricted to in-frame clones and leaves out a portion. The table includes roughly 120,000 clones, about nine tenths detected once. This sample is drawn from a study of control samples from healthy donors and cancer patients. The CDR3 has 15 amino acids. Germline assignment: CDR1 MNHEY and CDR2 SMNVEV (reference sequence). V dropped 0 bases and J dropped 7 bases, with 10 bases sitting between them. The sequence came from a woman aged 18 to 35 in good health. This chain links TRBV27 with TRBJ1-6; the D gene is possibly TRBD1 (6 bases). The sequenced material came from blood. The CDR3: CASSLSGGRNSPLHF. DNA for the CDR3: TGTGCCAGCAGTTTATCCGGGGGGCGGAATTCACCCCTCCACTTT.